The rows below give T cell receptor beta chains drawn from one sample of a study of shared clonotypes between healthy human individuals. This table comes from immunoSEQ multiplex PCR, and its TCRdb copy is limited to in-frame clones, with some not included. The sample yields some 490,000 clones, around 73% seen once. Sequencing used PBMCs. These receptors were taken from a middle-aged woman in good health. Some clones in this sample may be carry-over from other donors' samples. Both conserved end residues are part of each CDR3. The order of the fields is J gene, clone size, D gene, V gene, CDR3 protein, CDR3 DNA. D genes are given only for firm matches. Where a row states a size, it is once, few, many or the class of an expanded clone; other rows omit it.

j_call: TRBJ1-2
clone_size: -
d_call: -
v_call: TRBV20-1
cdr3_aa: CSASRTHGYTF
cdr3_nt: TGCAGTGCTAGTAGAACCCATGGCTACACCTTC

j_call: TRBJ2-3
clone_size: once
d_call: -
v_call: TRBV9
cdr3_aa: CASSVKAVDTQYF
cdr3_nt: TGTGCCAGCAGCGTTAAAGCGGTAGATACGCAGTATTTT

j_call: TRBJ1-5
clone_size: -
d_call: -
v_call: TRBV28
cdr3_aa: CASREAGDDNQPQHF
cdr3_nt: TGTGCCAGCAGGGAGGCAGGGGACGACAATCAGCCCCAGCATTTT

j_call: TRBJ2-1
clone_size: -
d_call: -
v_call: TRBV12-2
cdr3_aa: CASRLGGVPGLAGDNEQFF
cdr3_nt: TGTGCAAGTCGCTTAGGAGGGGTCCCGGGACTAGCGGGAGACAACGAGCAGTTCTTC

j_call: TRBJ1-2
clone_size: -
d_call: -
v_call: TRBV25-1
cdr3_aa: CASSEAGATNYGYTF
cdr3_nt: TGTGCCAGCAGTGAAGCTGGGGCAACTAACTATGGCTACACCTTC

j_call: TRBJ2-3
clone_size: many
d_call: TRBD1
v_call: TRBV4-3
cdr3_aa: CASSQGTGVDTQYF
cdr3_nt: TGCGCCAGCAGCCAAGGGACAGGGGTAGATACGCAGTATTTT

j_call: TRBJ2-7
clone_size: -
d_call: TRBD2
v_call: TRBV5-8
cdr3_aa: CASSLGTSGSYEQYF
cdr3_nt: TGTGCCAGCAGCTTAGGGACTAGCGGGAGTTACGAGCAGTACTTC

j_call: TRBJ2-7
clone_size: -
d_call: -
v_call: TRBV7-9
cdr3_aa: CASRTERNAYEQYF
cdr3_nt: TGTGCCAGCAGGACCGAGCGGAACGCCTACGAGCAGTACTTC

j_call: TRBJ1-1
clone_size: -
d_call: TRBD1
v_call: TRBV10-3
cdr3_aa: CAISEYGQANTEAFF
cdr3_nt: TGTGCCATCAGTGAGTACGGACAGGCCAACACTGAAGCTTTCTTT

j_call: TRBJ2-7
clone_size: once
d_call: -
v_call: TRBV5-1
cdr3_aa: CASSPTPEGEQYF
cdr3_nt: TGCGCCAGCAGCCCTACACCTGAGGGCGAGCAGTACTTC

j_call: TRBJ1-1
clone_size: -
d_call: -
v_call: TRBV19
cdr3_aa: CASRGRLNTEAFF
cdr3_nt: TGTGCCAGTAGGGGACGGTTGAACACTGAAGCTTTCTTT

j_call: TRBJ2-5
clone_size: -
d_call: TRBD2
v_call: TRBV7-2
cdr3_aa: CASSLWTRQETQYF
cdr3_nt: TGTGCCAGCAGCTTGTGGACTAGGCAAGAGACCCAGTACTTC

j_call: TRBJ1-4
clone_size: -
d_call: -
v_call: TRBV30
cdr3_aa: CAWSVGGFDEKLFF
cdr3_nt: TGTGCCTGGAGTGTGGGGGGGTTCGATGAAAAACTGTTTTTT

j_call: TRBJ2-1
clone_size: -
d_call: TRBD2
v_call: TRBV5-1
cdr3_aa: CASSLGLAGRNEQFF
cdr3_nt: TGCGCCAGCAGCTTGGGTCTAGCGGGAAGGAATGAGCAGTTCTTC

j_call: TRBJ1-1
clone_size: -
d_call: -
v_call: TRBV30
cdr3_aa: CAWSQTKPGGTEAFF
cdr3_nt: TGTGCCTGGAGCCAAACCAAACCCGGGGGCACTGAAGCTTTCTTT

j_call: TRBJ2-7
clone_size: -
d_call: TRBD2
v_call: TRBV28
cdr3_aa: CASGRAWTSDEQYF
cdr3_nt: TGTGCCAGCGGTCGAGCGTGGACTAGCGACGAGCAGTACTTC

j_call: TRBJ2-1
clone_size: -
d_call: -
v_call: TRBV7-9
cdr3_aa: CASGTGTQGGNEQFF
cdr3_nt: TGTGCCAGCGGAACCGGGACCCAGGGTGGCAATGAGCAGTTCTTC

j_call: TRBJ2-1
clone_size: -
d_call: -
v_call: TRBV7-3
cdr3_aa: CASSLTVSGNEQFF
cdr3_nt: TGTGCCAGCAGCTTAACGGTCAGCGGGAATGAGCAGTTCTTC

j_call: TRBJ1-1
clone_size: -
d_call: -
v_call: TRBV19
cdr3_aa: CASSIWAANTEAFF
cdr3_nt: TGTGCCAGTAGTATTTGGGCAGCGAACACTGAAGCTTTCTTT

j_call: TRBJ1-5
clone_size: -
d_call: -
v_call: TRBV2
cdr3_aa: CASSGGNQPQHF
cdr3_nt: TGTGCCAGCAGTGGCGGTAATCAGCCCCAGCATTTT

j_call: TRBJ1-1
clone_size: -
d_call: TRBD1
v_call: TRBV30
cdr3_aa: CAWSPGTGETEAFF
cdr3_nt: TGTGCCTGGAGTCCCGGGACAGGGGAGACTGAAGCTTTCTTT